This TCR beta chain was retrieved from a study of blood T cell repertoires in COVID-19. Generated by immunoSEQ multiplex PCR, the TCRdb table keeps only in-frame clones and is missing some. The sample holds around 26,000 clones, roughly four fifths seen once. This clone is labeled large. CDR1 and CDR2 from the germline V gene are MRHNA and SNTAGT. The CDR3 sequence is 15 residues long. J gave up 3 bases and V 4 bases, and 4 bases lay outside the gene matches. This chain uses TRBV6-4 with TRBJ1-5; TRBD1 matches at 9 bases. The receptor comes from a human donor in a cohort sampled during active COVID-19. The sequencing input was peripheral blood. The CDR3 is CASSGHRGPNQPQHF. The CDR3 coding sequence is TGTGCCAGCAGTGGACACAGGGGGCCCAATCAGCCCCAGCATTTT.